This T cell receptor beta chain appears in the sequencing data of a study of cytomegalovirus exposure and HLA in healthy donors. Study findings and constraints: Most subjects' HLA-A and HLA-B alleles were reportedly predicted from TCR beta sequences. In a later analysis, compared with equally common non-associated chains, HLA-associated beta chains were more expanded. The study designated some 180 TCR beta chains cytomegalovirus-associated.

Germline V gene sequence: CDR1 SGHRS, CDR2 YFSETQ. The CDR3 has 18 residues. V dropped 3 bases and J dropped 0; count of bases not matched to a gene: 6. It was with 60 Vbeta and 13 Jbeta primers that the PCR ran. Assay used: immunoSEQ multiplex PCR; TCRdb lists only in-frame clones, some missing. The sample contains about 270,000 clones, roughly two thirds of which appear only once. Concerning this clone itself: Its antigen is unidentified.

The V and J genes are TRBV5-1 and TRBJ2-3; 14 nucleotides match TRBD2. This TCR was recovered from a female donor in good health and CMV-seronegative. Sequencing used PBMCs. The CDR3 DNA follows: TGCGCCAGCAGCTGGGGGACTAGCGGGAGTCCTAGCACAGATACGCAGTATTTT. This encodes CASSWGTSGSPSTDTQYF.